This passage covers 30 T cell receptor beta chains from one sample sequenced in a study of blood T cell repertoires in COVID-19 (dated by TCRdb to about 2020). Receptors were amplified or captured by the immunoSEQ multiplex PCR assay. Entries here come from immuneACCESS through TCRdb and include only in-frame sequences with V and J called. Some clones fail to appear in such tables; in the studies checked, an unresolved V gene covers under half of the shortfall, and the cause of the remainder is unknown. This sample gives 150,000 to 200,000 clones in total; 82% of them show up just once. The ten largest clones take up 8% to 13% of the sample. Specimen: PBMCs or T cells enriched from blood (not recorded which). The receptors here all came from a man in his fifties or sixties who had recovered from COVID-19.

The rearrangement joins TRBV7-2 to TRBJ1-4, with D hard to call. The CDR3 is made up of 15 amino acids. V gave up 5 bases and J gave up 0 bases, with 10 bases separating them. CDR1 SGHTA and CDR2 FQGNSA come from the germline V gene. In DNA, the CDR3 is TGTGCCAGCAGCCTATACAGTGCAACTAATGAAAAACTGTTTTTT. Its protein product is CASSLYSATNEKLFF.

The V call is TRBV6-5, the J call TRBJ2-5; 13 bases are shared with TRBD2. Germline lookup yields CDR1 MNHEY and CDR2 SVGAGI. V lost 5 bases, J lost 7 bases, and 4 bases stayed unmatched. The CDR3 runs to 14 residues. The CDR3 spells CASSTSGGAVTQYF. DNA of the CDR3: TGTGCCAGCAGTACTAGCGGGGGGGCCGTGACCCAGTACTTC.

The rearrangement links TRBV3-1 (or the pseudogene TRBV3-2) to TRBJ2-2; no clear D. V was pared by 1 base and J by 5 bases, with 11 bases between. From germline, CDR1 is LGHDT and CDR2 YNNKEL (reference sequence). The CDR3 runs to 15 residues. The CDR3 DNA is TGTGCCAGCAGCCAAGTAGAAGCAATTACCGGGGAGCTGTTTTTT. Residues: CASSQVEAITGELFF.

The chain is built from TRBV25-1 and TRBJ1-4, with 7 bases aligning to TRBD1. This CDR3 is 12 amino acids long. Trimming at V came to 11 bases and at J to 3 bases, leaving 3 bases not matched to a gene. Germline V gives CDR1 MGHDK, CDR2 SYGVNS. The CDR3, as DNA: TGTGCCGAGGACAGGTCTAATGAAAAACTGTTTTTT. It encodes CAEDRSNEKLFF.

This chain links TRBV28 with TRBJ1-4, with 9 bases aligning to TRBD1. This CDR3 is built from 15 residues. V dropped 8 bases and J dropped 10; count of bases not matched to a gene: 14. Germline values: CDR1 MDHEN, CDR2 SYDVKM. The CDR3 coding sequence is TGTGCCAGCCGTAGGACAGGGGAAAGTTTAGGAAAACTGTTTTTT. The encoded protein is CASRRTGESLGKLFF.

The chain links TRBV28 to TRBJ1-5, with D possibly TRBD1 on 6 matching bases. CDR3 length: 19 residues. With 4 bases removed from V and 0 bases from J, the gap between germline ends came to 22 bases. Germline assignment: CDR1 MDHEN and CDR2 SYDVKM. As DNA, the CDR3 is TGTGCCAGCAGTTGGCCGGGGGGGCGGGCAGAGCATAGCAATCAGCCCCAGCATTTT. Amino acids: CASSWPGGRAEHSNQPQHF.

This clone was seen more than once but under ten times. This chain connects TRBV9 to TRBJ2-5, with a weak D call TRBD1 (5 bases). CDR3 length equals 16 residues. CDR1 is SGDLS and CDR2 is YYNGEE in the germline V gene. Trimming left V 3 bases short and J 6 bases short, with 21 bases between. CDR3 DNA: TGTGCCAGCAGCGCGAGAGGTTCTGGGGCTAGGCAGACCCAGTACTTC. It specifies CASSARGSGARQTQYF.

The sample holds a few counts of this clone. The rearrangement joins TRBV11-2 to TRBJ2-1; no clear D. Germline values: CDR1 SGHAT, CDR2 FQNNGV. CDR3 size: 14 residues. V was shortened by 0 bases and J by 5 bases, with 8 bases between the two germline ends. The CDR3 DNA is TGTGCCAGCAGCTTAGATCTCGGAGACAATGAGCAGTTCTTC. This gives the protein CASSLDLGDNEQFF.

V gene TRBV11-3 combines with J gene TRBJ2-7; D remains unclear. Between the trimmed V and J ends, which lost 1 base and 6 bases, there was a span of 7 bases. The CDR3 covers 12 residues. Germline V gives CDR1 SGHNT, CDR2 YENEEA. The CDR3 protein is CASSLAAGEQYF. As DNA, the CDR3 is TGTGCCAGCAGCTTAGCTGCAGGCGAGCAGTACTTC.

This clone occurred a few times. This chain links TRBV3-1 (or the pseudogene TRBV3-2) with TRBJ2-2; TRBD2 matches 13 bases. The CDR3 has 19 residues. V shed 4 bases and J 4 bases; nucleotides not matched to a gene: 12. Germline V lookup: CDR1 LGHDT, CDR2 YNNKEL (reference sequence). The CDR3 DNA reads as TGTGCCAGCAGCCGGCTACTAGCGGGAGGGCCTCCGAGCACCGGGGAGCTGTTTTTT. Protein: CASSRLLAGGPPSTGELFF.

The rearrangement links TRBV5-4 to TRBJ1-3; tentatively, D is TRBD1 (6 bases). Trimming took off 3 bases at V and 1 base at J, with 14 bases between the two ends. CDR1 is SGHNT and CDR2 is YYREEE in the germline V gene (reference sequence). This CDR3 spans 16 amino acids. CDR3 sequence (DNA): TGTGCCAGCAGCTGGGGGCACCCTTCGTCTGGAAACACCATATATTTT. It specifies CASSWGHPSSGNTIYF.

This clone was counted between two and nine times. The chain combines TRBV2 with TRBJ2-7, with D maybe TRBD1 (5 bases). From germline, CDR1 is SNHLY and CDR2 FYNNEI. The germline V and J ends were trimmed by 5 bases and 1 base, with 18 bases remaining between them. The CDR3 length is 16 residues. The CDR3 sequence is CASSPDSLALSYEQYF. The CDR3 DNA reads TGTGCCAGCAGTCCTGACAGTCTGGCCTTATCCTACGAGCAGTACTTC. The variable domain in full, with the rest retrieved from reference TRBV2 and TRBJ2-7, is EPEVTQTPSHQVTQMGQEVILRCVPISNHLYFYWYRQILGQKVEFLVSFYNNEISEKSEIFDDQFSVERPDGSNFTLKIRSTKLEDSAMYFCASSPDSLALSYEQYFGPGTRLTVT.

V and J are TRBV7-8 and TRBJ1-4; the D is unclear. CDR3 length: 15 residues. Germline V CDR1 and CDR2: SGHVS, FQNEAQ. V was shortened by 0 bases and J by 8 bases, with 13 bases between the two germline ends. CDR3 protein: CASSLASGREEKLFF. For the CDR3, the DNA is TGTGCCAGCAGCTTAGCGTCAGGCCGAGAGGAAAAACTGTTTTTT.

The V call is TRBV5-1, the J call TRBJ2-7; 9 nucleotides agree with TRBD2. The CDR3 has 14 residues. V trimming: 7 bases; J trimming: 0 bases; junction bases outside the gene matches: 5. Germline values: CDR1 SGHRS, CDR2 YFSETQ. The CDR3 DNA is TGCGCCAGCCAAAGCGGGGGGAGCTCCTACGAGCAGTACTTC. Amino acid sequence: CASQSGGSSYEQYF.

This chain joins TRBV5-1 and TRBJ1-2; D not certain. The V and J ends lost 3 bases and 8 bases respectively, with 20 bases between them. Germline V gene data show CDR1 as SGHRS and CDR2 as YFSETQ. This CDR3 contains 15 residues. The chain's CDR3 is CASSYRTAGSKGYTF. CDR3 DNA: TGCGCCAGCAGCTACCGGACCGCGGGATCCAAGGGCTACACCTTC.

This clone has a handful of counts. V is TRBV2 and J is TRBJ1-6; D remains ambiguous. CDR3 length: 16 amino acids. With 2 bases removed from V and 0 bases from J, the gap between germline ends came to 8 bases. Germline V gene lookup returns CDR1 SNHLY and CDR2 FYNNEI. CDR3 nucleotides: TGTGCCAGCAGTGAACGGGGTCCCTCCTATAATTCACCCCTCCACTTT. It translates to CASSERGPSYNSPLHF.

In this sample, this clone turned up a few times. The CDR3: CASSLVLQGQTQYF. The CDR3 DNA sequence: TGTGCCAGCAGCTTGGTTTTGCAGGGTCAGACCCAGTACTTC. The chain carries TRBV5-5 and TRBJ2-5, with D perhaps matching TRBD1 (5 bases). Trimming cost V 0 bases and J 6 bases, with 12 bases left between them. In germline, CDR1 is SGHKS, CDR2 YYEKEE (reference sequence). The CDR3 length is 14 residues.

This clone was detected a few times. The chain employs TRBV15 and TRBJ1-1; the match to TRBD1 covers 7 bases. V gave up 3 bases and J gave up 3 bases; unmatched junction bases: 7. The CDR3 has 15 residues. In germline, CDR1 is LNHNV, CDR2 YYDKDF (reference sequence). The CDR3 reads CATSSLGTGDTEAFF. The CDR3 region has the DNA TGTGCCACCAGCAGCTTAGGAACAGGGGACACTGAAGCTTTCTTT.

This sequence joins TRBV4-2 and TRBJ1-4; D not resolved. The CDR3 has 16 residues. Germline CDR1 reads LGHNA; CDR2 reads YNFKEQ. V lost 0 bases and J 8 bases, leaving 16 bases between the germline ends. This chain's CDR3 is CASSQDEGGRVEKLFF. In DNA form, the CDR3 reads TGTGCCAGCAGCCAAGATGAAGGCGGAAGAGTCGAAAAACTGTTTTTT.

This clone was seen a single time. The CDR3 region is CASSSGTPPQKLFF. The CDR3 DNA follows: TGTGCCAGCAGCTCCGGGACACCTCCGCAAAAACTGTTTTTT. The rearrangement links TRBV9 to TRBJ1-4, with D possibly being TRBD1 (6 bases). The V gene lost 4 bases and the J gene lost 9 bases, with 16 bases spanning the gap. Germline assignment: CDR1 SGDLS and CDR2 YYNGEE. CDR3 size: 14 residues.

The chain joins TRBV18 to TRBJ2-2, with a possible D match to TRBD1 (5 bases). Trimming pared 4 bases from V and 5 bases from J, leaving 14 bases between. The CDR3 is made up of 15 amino acids. CDR1 KGHSH and CDR2 LQKENI come from the germline V gene. CDR3 region: CASSRRVKETGELFF. CDR3 DNA: TGTGCCAGCTCACGCAGGGTTAAGGAAACCGGGGAGCTGTTTTTT.

The J gene is TRBJ1-1, the V gene TRBV28, with 8 bases lining up with TRBD1. The ends lost 6 bases at V and 1 base at J; junction bases unmatched: 4. Germline V gene lookup returns CDR1 MDHEN and CDR2 SYDVKM. CDR3 length: 14 amino acids. The CDR3 here is CASRGGTGNTEAFF. In DNA, the CDR3 is TGTGCCAGCAGAGGGGGGACAGGGAACACTGAAGCTTTCTTT.

V gene TRBV3-1 (or the pseudogene TRBV3-2) combines with J gene TRBJ2-7, with D perhaps matching TRBD2 (5 bases). The CDR3 is 13 amino acids. V shed 5 bases and J shed 2 bases, with 10 bases lying between them. Germline V gene data show CDR1 as LGHDT and CDR2 as YNNKEL (reference sequence). The CDR3 nucleotides read TGTGCCAGCAGCAGAGGGCGGGCCTACGAGCAGTACTTC. This codes for CASSRGRAYEQYF.

This clone was seen only once. The chain carries TRBV5-5 and TRBJ2-1; no definite D call. The V end was cut by 0 bases, the J end by 9 bases, with 10 bases between. The V gene's germline CDR1 is SGHKS and CDR2 YYEKEE (reference sequence). The CDR3 contains 13 residues. The CDR3 coding sequence is TGTGCCAGCAGCTTGGCTATGAGTGGTGAGCAGTTCTTC. Protein sequence: CASSLAMSGEQFF.

This clone was found a few times. The chain combines TRBV5-1 with TRBJ1-1; weak D call: TRBD1 (6 bases). The CDR3 totals 16 residues. The V and J ends lost 4 bases and 3 bases respectively, with 19 bases between them. Germline CDR1 and CDR2: SGHRS and YFSETQ. CDR3 loop: CASSPRLGRGDTEAFF. CDR3 nucleotides: TGCGCCAGCAGCCCCCGACTGGGGAGGGGGGACACTGAAGCTTTCTTT.

The chain recombines TRBV15 with TRBJ2-7; TRBD1 matches 11 bases. The germline CDR1 and CDR2 sequences are LNHNV and YYDKDF (reference sequence). The CDR3 is made up of 16 amino acids. The V and J ends lost 1 base and 6 bases, in that order; junction bases with no gene match: 8. DNA of the CDR3: TGTGCCACCAGCAGAGCCCGGGACAGGGGGAACAGCGAGCAGTACTTC. Its protein is CATSRARDRGNSEQYF.

The chain combines TRBV7-2 with TRBJ2-2; 7 nucleotides align to TRBD1. Germline V lookup: CDR1 SGHTA, CDR2 FQGNSA. V shed 5 bases and J 2 bases; nucleotides not matched to a gene: 8. The CDR3 has 16 amino acids. The CDR3 region has the DNA TGTGCCAGCAGCGTTCCAGGGGGTACTAACACCGGGGAGCTGTTTTTT. Translation: CASSVPGGTNTGELFF. The complete variable domain, with remaining parts taken from reference TRBV7-2 and TRBJ2-2, reads GAGVSQSPSNKVTEKGKDVELRCDPISGHTALYWYRQSLGQGLEFLIYFQGNSAPDKSGLPSDRFSAERTGGSVSTLTIQRTQQEDSAVYLCASSVPGGTNTGELFFGEGSRLTVL.

The chain uses TRBV10-3 and TRBJ2-3; D is undetermined. The CDR3 has 12 amino acids. Germline V gives CDR1 ENHRY, CDR2 SYGVKD. V was cut by 8 bases and J by 0 bases, with 6 bases left in between. CDR3 bases: TGTGCCATCGGAGACAGCACAGATACGCAGTATTTT. Amino acid sequence: CAIGDSTDTQYF.

The chain carries TRBV6-4 and TRBJ2-2; tentative D call: TRBD2 (6 bases). This CDR3 is built from 13 residues. The ends were cut back, 5 bases at V and 7 bases at J, with 11 bases in the middle. The germline V gene has CDR1 MRHNA and CDR2 SNTAGT. The CDR3 nucleotides read TGTGCCAGCAGTCCTAGCGATTTCGGGGAGCTGTTTTTT. As protein: CASSPSDFGELFF.

V and J are TRBV6-5 and TRBJ2-7; D is perhaps TRBD2 (7 bases). V dropped 11 bases and J dropped 7 bases, with 21 bases sitting between them. Germline loops: CDR1 MNHEY, CDR2 SVGAGI. The CDR3 is 13 residues long. The CDR3 nucleotides read TGTGCCGCCGGTCGGGGGGCGTCTTGGGAGCAGTACTTC. Its protein product is CAAGRGASWEQYF.